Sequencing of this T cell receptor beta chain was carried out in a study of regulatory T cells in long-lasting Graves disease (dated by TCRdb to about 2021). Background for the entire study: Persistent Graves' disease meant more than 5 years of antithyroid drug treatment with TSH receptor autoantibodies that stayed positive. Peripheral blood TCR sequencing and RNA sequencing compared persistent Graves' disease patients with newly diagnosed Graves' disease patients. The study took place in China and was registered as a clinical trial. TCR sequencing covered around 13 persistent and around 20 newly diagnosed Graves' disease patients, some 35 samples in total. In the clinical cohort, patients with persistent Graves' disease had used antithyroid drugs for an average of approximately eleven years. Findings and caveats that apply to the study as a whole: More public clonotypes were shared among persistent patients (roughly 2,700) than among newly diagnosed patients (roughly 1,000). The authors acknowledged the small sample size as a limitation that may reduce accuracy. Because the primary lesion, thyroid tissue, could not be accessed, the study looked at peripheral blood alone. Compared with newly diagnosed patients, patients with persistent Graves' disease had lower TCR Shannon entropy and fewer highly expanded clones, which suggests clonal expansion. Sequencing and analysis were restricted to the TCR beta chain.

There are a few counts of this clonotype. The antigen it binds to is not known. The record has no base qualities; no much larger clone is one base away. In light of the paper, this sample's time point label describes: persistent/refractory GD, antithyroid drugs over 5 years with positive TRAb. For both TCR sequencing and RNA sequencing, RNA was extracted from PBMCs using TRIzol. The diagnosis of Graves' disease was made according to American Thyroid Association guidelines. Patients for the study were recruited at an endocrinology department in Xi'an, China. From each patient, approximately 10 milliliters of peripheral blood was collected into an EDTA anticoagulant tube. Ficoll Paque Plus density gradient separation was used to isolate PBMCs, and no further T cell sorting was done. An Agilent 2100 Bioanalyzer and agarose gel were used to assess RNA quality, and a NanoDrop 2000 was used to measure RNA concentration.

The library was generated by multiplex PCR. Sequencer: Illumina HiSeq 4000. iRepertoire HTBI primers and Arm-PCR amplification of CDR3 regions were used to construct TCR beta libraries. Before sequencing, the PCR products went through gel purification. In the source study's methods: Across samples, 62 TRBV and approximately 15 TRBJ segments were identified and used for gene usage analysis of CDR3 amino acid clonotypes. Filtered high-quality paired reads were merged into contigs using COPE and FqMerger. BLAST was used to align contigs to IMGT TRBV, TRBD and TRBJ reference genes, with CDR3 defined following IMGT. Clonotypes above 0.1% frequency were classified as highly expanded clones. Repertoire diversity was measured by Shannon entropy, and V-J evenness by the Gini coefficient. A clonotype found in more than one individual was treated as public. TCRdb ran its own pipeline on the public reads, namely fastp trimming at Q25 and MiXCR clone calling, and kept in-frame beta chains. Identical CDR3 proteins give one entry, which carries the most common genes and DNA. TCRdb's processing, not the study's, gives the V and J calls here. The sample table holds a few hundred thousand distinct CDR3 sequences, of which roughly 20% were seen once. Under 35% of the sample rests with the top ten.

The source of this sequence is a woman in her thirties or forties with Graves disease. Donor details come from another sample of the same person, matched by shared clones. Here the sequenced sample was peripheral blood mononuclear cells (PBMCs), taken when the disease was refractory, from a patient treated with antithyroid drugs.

The DNA is as follows: TGCAGTGCCCTCGGAGATTTGGACAACGAGCAGTACTTC. It translates to CSALGDLDNEQYF. Recombination linked TRBV20-1 to TRBJ2-7; TRBD1 is a possible D gene, resting on 5 matching bases. There are 13 amino acids in the CDR3, from cysteine to phenylalanine inclusive. CDR3 DNA is the only sequence kept; it has 39 bases, read in frame from the first base. V gives up 6 bases and J gives up 5 bases, and the segment between their germline ends measures 17 bases. CDR1 DFQATT and CDR2 SNEGSKA were looked up in the germline V gene (reference sequence).